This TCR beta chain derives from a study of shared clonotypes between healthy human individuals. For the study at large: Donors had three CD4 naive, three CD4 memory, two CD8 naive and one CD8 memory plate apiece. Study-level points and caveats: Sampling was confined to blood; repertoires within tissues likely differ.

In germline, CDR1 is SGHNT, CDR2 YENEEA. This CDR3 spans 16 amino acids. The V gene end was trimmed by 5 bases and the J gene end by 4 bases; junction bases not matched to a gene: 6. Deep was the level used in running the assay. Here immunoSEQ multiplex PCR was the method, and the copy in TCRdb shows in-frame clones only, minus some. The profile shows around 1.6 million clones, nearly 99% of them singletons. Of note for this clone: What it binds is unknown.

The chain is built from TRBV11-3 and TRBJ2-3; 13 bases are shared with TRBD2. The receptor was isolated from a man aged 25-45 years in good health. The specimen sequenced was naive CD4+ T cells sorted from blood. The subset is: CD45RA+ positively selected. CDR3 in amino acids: CASSALAGGPADTQYF. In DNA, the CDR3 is TGTGCCAGCAGCGCACTAGCGGGAGGGCCAGCAGATACGCAGTATTTT.